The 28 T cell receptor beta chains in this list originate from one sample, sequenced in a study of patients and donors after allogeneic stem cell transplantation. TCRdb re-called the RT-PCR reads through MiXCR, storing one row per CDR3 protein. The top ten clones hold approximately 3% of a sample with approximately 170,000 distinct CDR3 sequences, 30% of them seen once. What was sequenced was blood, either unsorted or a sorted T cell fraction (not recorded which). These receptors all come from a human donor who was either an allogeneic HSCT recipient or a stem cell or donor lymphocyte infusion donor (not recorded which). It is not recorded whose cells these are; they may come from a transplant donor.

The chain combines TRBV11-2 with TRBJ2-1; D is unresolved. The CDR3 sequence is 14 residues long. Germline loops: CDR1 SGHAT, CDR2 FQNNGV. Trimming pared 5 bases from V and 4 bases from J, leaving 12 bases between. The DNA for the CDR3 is TGTGCCAGCAGCCTGAACTTTGGGTACAATGAGCAGTTCTTC. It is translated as CASSLNFGYNEQFF.

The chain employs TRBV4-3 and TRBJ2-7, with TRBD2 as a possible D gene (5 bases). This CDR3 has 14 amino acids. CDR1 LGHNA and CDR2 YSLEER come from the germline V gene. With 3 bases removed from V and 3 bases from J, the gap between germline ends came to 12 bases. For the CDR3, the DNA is TGCGCCAGCAGCCAGGACGCAGACTACTACGAGCAGTACTTC. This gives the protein CASSQDADYYEQYF.

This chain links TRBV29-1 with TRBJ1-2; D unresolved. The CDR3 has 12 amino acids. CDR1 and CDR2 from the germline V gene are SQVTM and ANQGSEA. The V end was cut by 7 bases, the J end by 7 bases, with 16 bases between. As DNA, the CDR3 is TGCAGCGCGCCGGTTATATCAGTTGGCTACACCTTC. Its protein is CSAPVISVGYTF.

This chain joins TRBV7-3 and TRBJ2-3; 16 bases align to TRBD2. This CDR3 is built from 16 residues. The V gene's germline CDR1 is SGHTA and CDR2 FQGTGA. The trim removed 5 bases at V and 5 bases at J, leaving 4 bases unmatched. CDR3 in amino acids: CASSPGLAGGIDTQYF. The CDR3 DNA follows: TGTGCCAGCAGCCCGGGACTAGCGGGAGGGATAGATACGCAGTATTTT.

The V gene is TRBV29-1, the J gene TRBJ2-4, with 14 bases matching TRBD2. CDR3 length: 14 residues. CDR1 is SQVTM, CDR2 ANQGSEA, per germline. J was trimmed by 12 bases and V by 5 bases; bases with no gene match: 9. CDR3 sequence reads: CSVLPGLAGDNQYF. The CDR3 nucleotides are TGCAGCGTTCTCCCGGGACTAGCGGGAGACAATCAGTACTTC.

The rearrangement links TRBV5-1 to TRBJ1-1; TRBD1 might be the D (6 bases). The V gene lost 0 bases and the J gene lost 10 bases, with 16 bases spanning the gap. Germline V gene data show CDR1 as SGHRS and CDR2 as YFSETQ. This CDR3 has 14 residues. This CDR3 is CASSLGRGETGAFF. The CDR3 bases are TGCGCCAGCAGCTTGGGCAGGGGAGAAACGGGAGCTTTCTTT.

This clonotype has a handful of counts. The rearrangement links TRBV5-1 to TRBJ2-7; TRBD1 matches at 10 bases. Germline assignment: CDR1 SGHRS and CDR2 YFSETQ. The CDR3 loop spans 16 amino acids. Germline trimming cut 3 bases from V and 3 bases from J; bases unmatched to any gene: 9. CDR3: CASSSDGTGVSYEQYF. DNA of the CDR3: TGCGCCAGCAGCTCAGACGGGACAGGGGTTAGCTACGAGCAGTACTTC.

The CDR3 sequence: CASSFWTSGETQYF. In DNA form, the CDR3 reads TGTGCCAGCAGTTTTTGGACCTCCGGGGAGACCCAGTACTTC. V is TRBV12-3 or TRBV12-4 and J is TRBJ2-5; D remains ambiguous. CDR3 size: 14 residues. The V and J ends lost 3 bases and 5 bases respectively, with 13 bases between them.

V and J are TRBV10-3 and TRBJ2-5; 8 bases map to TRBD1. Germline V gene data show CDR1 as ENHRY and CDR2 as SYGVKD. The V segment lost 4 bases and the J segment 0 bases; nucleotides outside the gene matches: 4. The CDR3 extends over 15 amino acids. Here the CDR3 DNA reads TGTGCCATCAGTGGCTCGGACAGGGACCAAGAGACCCAGTACTTC. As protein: CAISGSDRDQETQYF.

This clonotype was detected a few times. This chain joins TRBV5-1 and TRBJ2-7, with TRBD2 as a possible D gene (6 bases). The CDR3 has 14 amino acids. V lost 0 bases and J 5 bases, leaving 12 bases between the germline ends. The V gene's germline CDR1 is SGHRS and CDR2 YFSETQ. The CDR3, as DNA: TGCGCCAGCAGCTTGGACCTAGCGTTGGACGAGCAGTACTTC. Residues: CASSLDLALDEQYF.

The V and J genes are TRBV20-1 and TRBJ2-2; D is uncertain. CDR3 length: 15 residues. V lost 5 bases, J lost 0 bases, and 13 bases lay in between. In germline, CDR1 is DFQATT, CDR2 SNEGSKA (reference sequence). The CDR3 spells CSAPQTPSNTGELFF. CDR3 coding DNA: TGCAGTGCTCCACAGACACCATCGAACACCGGGGAGCTGTTTTTT.

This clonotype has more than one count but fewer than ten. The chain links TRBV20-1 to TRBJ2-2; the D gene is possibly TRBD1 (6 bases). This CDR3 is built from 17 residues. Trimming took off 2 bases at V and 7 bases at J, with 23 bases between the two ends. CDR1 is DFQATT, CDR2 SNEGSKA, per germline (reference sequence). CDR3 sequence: CSARSVDSPSWGGELFF. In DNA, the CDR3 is TGCAGTGCTAGATCCGTGGACAGTCCCTCGTGGGGCGGGGAGCTGTTTTTT.

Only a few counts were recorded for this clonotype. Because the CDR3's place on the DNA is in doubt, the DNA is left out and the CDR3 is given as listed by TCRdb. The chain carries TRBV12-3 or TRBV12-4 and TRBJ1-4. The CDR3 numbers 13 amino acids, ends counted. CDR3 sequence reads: CASSFLEGKLFFF.

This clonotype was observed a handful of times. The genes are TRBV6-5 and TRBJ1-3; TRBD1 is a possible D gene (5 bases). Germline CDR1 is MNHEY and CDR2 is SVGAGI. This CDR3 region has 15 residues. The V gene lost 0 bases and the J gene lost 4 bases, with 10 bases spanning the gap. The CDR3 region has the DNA TGTGCCAGCAGTTACTCAGGGGCGAAAGGAAACACCATATATTTT. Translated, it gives CASSYSGAKGNTIYF.

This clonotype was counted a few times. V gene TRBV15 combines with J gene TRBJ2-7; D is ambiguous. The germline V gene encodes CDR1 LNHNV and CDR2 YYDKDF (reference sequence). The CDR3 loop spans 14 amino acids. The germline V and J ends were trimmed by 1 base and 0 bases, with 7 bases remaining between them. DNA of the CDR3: TGTGCCACCAGCAGAGGTCTGAACTCCTACGAGCAGTACTTC. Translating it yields CATSRGLNSYEQYF.

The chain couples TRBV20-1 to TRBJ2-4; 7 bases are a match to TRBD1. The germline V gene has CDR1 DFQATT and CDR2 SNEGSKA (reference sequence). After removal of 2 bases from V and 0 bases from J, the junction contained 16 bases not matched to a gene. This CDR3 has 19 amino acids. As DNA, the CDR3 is TGCAGTGCTAGATCGTGGGACAGAACCATTACCCTAGCCAAAAACATTCAGTACTTC. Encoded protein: CSARSWDRTITLAKNIQYF.

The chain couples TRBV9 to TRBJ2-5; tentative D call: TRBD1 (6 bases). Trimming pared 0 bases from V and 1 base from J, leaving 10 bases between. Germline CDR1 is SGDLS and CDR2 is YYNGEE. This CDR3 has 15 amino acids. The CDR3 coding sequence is TGTGCCAGCAGCGTAGCTGACAGGATCCAAGAGACCCAGTACTTC. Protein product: CASSVADRIQETQYF.

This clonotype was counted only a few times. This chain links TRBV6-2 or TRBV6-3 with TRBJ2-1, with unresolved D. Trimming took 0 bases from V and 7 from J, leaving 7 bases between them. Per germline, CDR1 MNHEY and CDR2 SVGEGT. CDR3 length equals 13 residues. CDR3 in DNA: TGTGCCAGCAGTTACTCGAGGAGAAATGAGCAGTTCTTC. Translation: CASSYSRRNEQFF.

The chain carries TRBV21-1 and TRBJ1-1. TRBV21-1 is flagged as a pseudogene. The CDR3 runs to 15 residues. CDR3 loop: CASSNTGGVSTEAFF. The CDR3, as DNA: TGTGCCAGCAGCAATACCGGCGGGGTGAGCACTGAAGCTTTCTTT.

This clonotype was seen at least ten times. In DNA, the CDR3 is TGTGCCAGCAGCTCAACCCAGGGGAACACTGAAGCTTTCTTT. Protein: CASSSTQGNTEAFF. V gene TRBV6-6 combines with J gene TRBJ1-1; possible D gene TRBD1, 5 bases. This CDR3 has 14 residues. Germline V lookup: CDR1 MNHNY, CDR2 SVGAGI (reference sequence). V lost 6 bases and J 1 base, leaving 12 bases between the germline ends.

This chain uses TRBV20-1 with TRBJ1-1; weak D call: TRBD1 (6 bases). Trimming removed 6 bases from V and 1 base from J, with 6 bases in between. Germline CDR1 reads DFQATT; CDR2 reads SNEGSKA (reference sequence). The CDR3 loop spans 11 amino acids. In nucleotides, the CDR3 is TGCAGTGCACAGGGGAACACTGAAGCTTTCTTT. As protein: CSAQGNTEAFF.

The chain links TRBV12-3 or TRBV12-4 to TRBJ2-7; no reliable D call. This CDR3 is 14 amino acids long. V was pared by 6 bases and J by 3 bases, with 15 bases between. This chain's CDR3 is CASSPRDLLYEQYF. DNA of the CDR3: TGTGCCAGCAGCCCCCGTGATCTCCTCTACGAGCAGTACTTC.

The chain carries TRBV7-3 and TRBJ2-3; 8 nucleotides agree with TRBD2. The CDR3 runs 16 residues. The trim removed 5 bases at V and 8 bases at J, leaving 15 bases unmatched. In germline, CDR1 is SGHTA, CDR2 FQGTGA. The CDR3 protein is CASSPYAGTSGGTQYF. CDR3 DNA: TGTGCCAGCAGCCCCTACGCCGGGACTAGTGGAGGTACGCAGTATTTT.

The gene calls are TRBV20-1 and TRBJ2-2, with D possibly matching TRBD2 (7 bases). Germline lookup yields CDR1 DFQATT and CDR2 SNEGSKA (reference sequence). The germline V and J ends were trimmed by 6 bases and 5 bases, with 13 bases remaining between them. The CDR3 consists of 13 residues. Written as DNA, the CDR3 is TGCAGTGCGCCAAAGGGGGGGACCGGGGAGCTGTTTTTT. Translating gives CSAPKGGTGELFF.

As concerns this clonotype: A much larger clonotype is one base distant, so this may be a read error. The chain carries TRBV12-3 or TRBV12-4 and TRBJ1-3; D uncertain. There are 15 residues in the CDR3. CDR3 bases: TGTGCCGGCAGTTTAGGTAGAACCTCTGGAAACACCATATATTTT. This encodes CAGSLGRTSGNTIYF.

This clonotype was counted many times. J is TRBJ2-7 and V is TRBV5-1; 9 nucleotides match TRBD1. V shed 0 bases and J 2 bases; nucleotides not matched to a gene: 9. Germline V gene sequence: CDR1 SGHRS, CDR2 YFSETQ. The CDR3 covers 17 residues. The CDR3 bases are TGCGCCAGCAGCTTGGTTCCGACTGGGACAGGGACCTACGAGCAGTACTTC. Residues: CASSLVPTGTGTYEQYF.

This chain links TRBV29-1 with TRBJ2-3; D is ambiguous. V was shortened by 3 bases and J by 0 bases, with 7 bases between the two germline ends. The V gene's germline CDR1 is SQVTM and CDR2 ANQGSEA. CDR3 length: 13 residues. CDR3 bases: TGCAGCGTTGACGGTTTAAGCACAGATACGCAGTATTTT. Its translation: CSVDGLSTDTQYF.

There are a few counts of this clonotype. The CDR3 sequence: CASSTHGQGYQPQHF. CDR3 nucleotides: TGTGCCAGCAGCACACATGGACAGGGCTATCAGCCCCAGCATTTT. This rearrangement joins TRBV11-2 to TRBJ1-5; 8 bases fit TRBD1. The CDR3 is made up of 15 amino acids. Trimming cost V 5 bases and J 5 bases; bases outside gene matches: 8. CDR1 is SGHAT and CDR2 is FQNNGV in the germline V gene.